Shown below are 32 T cell receptor beta chains from a single sample sequenced in a study of cytomegalovirus exposure and HLA in healthy donors. This PCR relied on a set of 60 Vbeta primers and 13 Jbeta primers. Repertoires were generated with immunoSEQ multiplex PCR, while TCRdb's copy carries only in-frame clones and drops some. The sample carries just over 150,000 clones, 82% recorded once. The sequenced material came from PBMCs. These receptor sequences come from a woman between 50 and 59 years old in good health and CMV-seropositive.

A few counts support this clone. This same CDR3 is encoded by further DNA sequences in the sample. This sequence joins TRBV30 and TRBJ1-1, with a possible D match to TRBD1 (5 bases). This CDR3 has 13 residues. Trimming removed 1 base at V and 1 base at J, with 7 bases between. Germline values: CDR1 GTSNPN, CDR2 SVGIG (reference sequence). The CDR3 bases are TGTGCCTGGAGTGCTCAGGGGAACACTGAAGCTTTCTTT. It specifies CAWSAQGNTEAFF.

J is TRBJ2-2 and V is TRBV15, with 7 bases fitting TRBD2. The length of the CDR3 is 16 residues. J gave up 5 bases and V 1 base, and 7 bases lay outside the gene matches. CDR1 and CDR2 (germline): LNHNV, YYDKDF (reference sequence). CDR3 bases: TGTGCCACCAGCAGAGGGGGGGGGTATGGGACCGGGGAGCTGTTTTTT. Translated, it gives CATSRGGGYGTGELFF. Full variable domain (rest looked up from reference TRBV15 and TRBJ2-2): DAMVIQNPRYQVTQFGKPVTLSCSQTLNHNVMYWYQQKSSQAPKLLFHYYDKDFNNEADTPDNFQSRRPNTSFCFLDIRSPGLGDTAMYLCATSRGGGYGTGELFFGEGSRLTVL.

The J gene is TRBJ2-3, the V gene TRBV12-5, with 11 positions matching TRBD2. Trimming cost V 5 bases and J 5 bases; bases outside gene matches: 6. The CDR3 has 15 residues. Germline values: CDR1 LGHNT, CDR2 FRNRAP. In DNA form, the CDR3 reads TGTGCTAGTGGTACTAGCGGGGGAATGATAGATACGCAGTATTTT. Translation: CASGTSGGMIDTQYF. Variable domain in full (rest from reference TRBV12-5 and TRBJ2-3): DARVTQTPRHKVTEMGQEVTMRCQPILGHNTVFWYRQTMMQGLELLAYFRNRAPLDDSGMPKDRFSAEMPDATLATLKIQPSEPRDSAVYFCASGTSGGMIDTQYFGPGTRLTVL.

This CDR3 is CASSPLDSSYEQYF. Here the CDR3 DNA reads TGTGCCAGCAGCCCCCTGGACTCTAGCTACGAGCAGTACTTC. The rearrangement links TRBV9 to TRBJ2-5; D is perhaps TRBD2 (5 bases). The J call is uncertain, as TRBJ2-7 better fits the DNA end. Germline CDR1 reads SGDLS; CDR2 reads YYNGEE. CDR3 length: 14 residues.

This clone was counted only a few times. The CDR3: CASRQGADEQYF. In DNA, the CDR3 is TGTGCCAGCAGACAGGGGGCTGACGAGCAGTACTTC. The chain carries TRBV2 and TRBJ2-7; 9 bases are a match to TRBD1. This CDR3 has 12 amino acids. The junction had 2 bases not matched to a gene; V was cut back by 6 bases and J by 5 bases. CDR1 is SNHLY and CDR2 is FYNNEI in the germline V gene.

The chain is built from TRBV6-5 and TRBJ2-2; the D is unclear. CDR1 MNHEY and CDR2 SVGAGI come from the germline V gene. The CDR3 extends over 14 amino acids. Trimming removed 6 bases from V and 7 bases from J, with 15 bases in between. CDR3: CASSPGEWSGELFF. As DNA, the CDR3 is TGTGCCAGCAGCCCCGGCGAGTGGAGCGGGGAGCTGTTTTTT.

This clone was recorded only once. The chain employs TRBV10-2 and TRBJ1-4, with D possibly being TRBD1 (5 bases). This CDR3 region has 14 residues. CDR1 WSHSY and CDR2 SAAADI come from the germline V gene. Trimming shortened V by 3 bases and J by 3 bases, and 8 bases separated the two germline ends. CDR3 in DNA: TGCGCCAGCAGTGAAACAGGTCCTAATGAAAAACTGTTTTTT. This codes for CASSETGPNEKLFF.

The CDR3 DNA follows: TGTGCCAGCAGGGACGACAGCCCCCCCACTGAAGCTTTCTTT. Protein: CASRDDSPPTEAFF. This chain joins TRBV2 and TRBJ1-1; possibly TRBD1 for D (5 bases). The V gene lost 6 bases and the J gene lost 4 bases, with 15 bases spanning the gap. The CDR3 length is 14 residues. CDR1 SNHLY and CDR2 FYNNEI come from the germline V gene.

The chain combines TRBV4-1 with TRBJ1-2; the D is unclear. Germline V CDR1 and CDR2: MGHRA, YSYEKL. Trimming removed 1 base from V and 6 bases from J, with 3 bases in between. The CDR3 consists of 11 residues. The DNA for the CDR3 is TGCGCCAGCAGCCAAGCAGATGGCTACACCTTC. Residues: CASSQADGYTF.

The chain couples TRBV6-5 to TRBJ1-1; 7 nucleotides agree with TRBD1. The length of the CDR3 is 13 residues. Looked up from germline, CDR1 is MNHEY and CDR2 is SVGAGI. V shed 10 bases and J 0 bases; nucleotides not matched to a gene: 5. Written as DNA, the CDR3 is TGTGCCATCCGGACAGGTATGAACACTGAAGCTTTCTTT. Protein product: CAIRTGMNTEAFF.

This chain uses TRBV27 with TRBJ2-7; 9 bases line up with TRBD1. Per germline, CDR1 MNHEY and CDR2 SMNVEV (reference sequence). With 2 bases clipped from V and 3 bases from J, the junction kept 2 bases outside the gene matches. The length of the CDR3 is 14 residues. The CDR3 DNA sequence: TGTGCCAGCAGTTTAGTGGGACAGGGCTACGAGCAGTACTTC. Protein product: CASSLVGQGYEQYF.

The chain uses TRBV4-3 and TRBJ2-2; D possibly corresponds to TRBD1 (6 bases). Germline CDR1 is LGHNA and CDR2 is YSLEER. Trimming pared 0 bases from V and 4 bases from J, leaving 9 bases between. The CDR3 totals 15 residues. The CDR3 DNA follows: TGCGCCAGCAGCCAAGATTTAGGGGGCACCGGGGAGCTGTTTTTT. Encoded protein: CASSQDLGGTGELFF.

The chain couples TRBV5-1 to TRBJ2-3; a possible D gene is TRBD2 (5 bases). This CDR3 region has 17 residues. V lost 0 bases, J lost 3 bases, and 17 bases lay in between. CDR1 is SGHRS, CDR2 YFSETQ, per germline. CDR3 protein: CASSLAGPQGRTDTQYF. The CDR3 DNA reads TGCGCCAGCAGCTTGGCCGGTCCCCAAGGGAGAACAGATACGCAGTATTTT.

The rearrangement joins TRBV6-6 to TRBJ2-7; TRBD1 matches 11 bases. The CDR3 spans 15 residues. In germline, CDR1 is MNHNY, CDR2 SVGAGI (reference sequence). V lost 6 bases to trimming and J lost 3 bases; unmatched junction nucleotides: 7. The DNA of the CDR3 is TGTGCCAGCAGCCTAACCGGGACAGGGGGCTACGAGCAGTACTTC. Protein product: CASSLTGTGGYEQYF.

This chain connects TRBV5-4 to TRBJ1-6; 8 nucleotides match TRBD1. Per germline, CDR1 SGHNT and CDR2 YYREEE (reference sequence). With 1 base clipped from V and 10 bases from J, the junction kept 7 bases outside the gene matches. The CDR3 has 15 amino acids. The CDR3: CASSLTQGARSPLHF. In nucleotides, the CDR3 is TGTGCCAGCAGCTTGACCCAGGGGGCGAGATCACCCCTCCACTTT.

V is TRBV5-1 and J is TRBJ2-3; 13 bases fit TRBD2. This CDR3 is 17 amino acids long. The ends lost 3 bases at V and 6 bases at J; junction bases unmatched: 10. Germline assignment: CDR1 SGHRS and CDR2 YFSETQ. CDR3 nucleotides: TGCGCCAGCAGCTACGCCGGGACTAGCGGGGCCGTGGATACGCAGTATTTT. Translated: CASSYAGTSGAVDTQYF.

Comments on this clone: Additional DNA sequences in this sample encode the identical CDR3. J is TRBJ1-2 and V is TRBV5-1; 10 bases fit TRBD1. CDR1 SGHRS and CDR2 YFSETQ come from the germline V gene. The length of the CDR3 is 14 residues. V shed 3 bases, J shed 8 bases, and the junction held 7 bases outside the gene matches. DNA for the CDR3: TGCGCCAGCAGCTCCACCGGGACAGGGGACGGCTACACCTTC. Translating gives CASSSTGTGDGYTF.

This sequence joins TRBV27 and TRBJ1-5; D uncertain. Between the trimmed V and J ends, which lost 5 bases and 2 bases, there was a span of 13 bases. The CDR3 has 15 residues. Germline CDR1 and CDR2: MNHEY and SMNVEV (reference sequence). CDR3 amino acids: CASSLQLSGNQPQHF. CDR3 DNA sequence: TGTGCCAGCAGTCTCCAACTATCTGGCAATCAGCCCCAGCATTTT.

The chain uses TRBV11-2 and TRBJ2-7; D might be TRBD1 (6 bases). There are 14 residues in the CDR3. The germline V gene encodes CDR1 SGHAT and CDR2 FQNNGV. V was pared by 6 bases and J by 3 bases, with 15 bases between. The CDR3 protein is CASRTGQANYEQYF. CDR3 coding DNA: TGTGCCAGCAGAACAGGGCAGGCCAACTACGAGCAGTACTTC. Based on the CDR3 plus reference TRBV11-2 and TRBJ2-7, the full variable domain is EAGVAQSPRYKIIEKRQSVAFWCNPISGHATLYWYQQILGQGPKLLIQFQNNGVVDDSQLPKDRFSAERLKGVDSTLKIQPAKLEDSAVYLCASRTGQANYEQYFGPGTRLTVT.

The chain combines TRBV5-1 with TRBJ2-3; unclear D gene. The CDR3 has 15 amino acids. Germline CDR1 SGHRS, CDR2 YFSETQ. V gave up 6 bases and J gave up 0 bases, with 14 bases separating them. This chain's CDR3 is CASKETGTSTDTQYF. CDR3 DNA: TGCGCCAGCAAAGAGACGGGTACTAGCACAGATACGCAGTATTTT.

CDR3 region: CASSEGAGHYGYTF. CDR3 bases: TGTGCCAGCAGTGAGGGGGCAGGACACTATGGCTACACCTTC. The chain employs TRBV25-1 and TRBJ1-2, with TRBD1 as a possible D gene (6 bases). CDR3 length: 14 amino acids. Germline values: CDR1 MGHDK, CDR2 SYGVNS. Trimming took 3 bases from V and 3 from J, leaving 11 bases between them.

This clone was seen only a few times. V and J are TRBV2 and TRBJ1-2, with 7 bases matching TRBD1. The junction had 7 bases not matched to a gene; V was cut back by 6 bases and J by 6 bases. CDR1 is SNHLY and CDR2 is FYNNEI in the germline V gene. The CDR3 loop spans 13 amino acids. The CDR3 nucleotides read TGTGCCAGCAGGACCGGGACAGAAAATGGCTACACCTTC. As protein: CASRTGTENGYTF.

This clone was seen a single time. The chain combines TRBV5-4 with TRBJ2-6; possible D gene TRBD1, 5 bases. This CDR3 spans 18 amino acids. Germline CDR1 and CDR2: SGHNT and YYREEE (reference sequence). The V end was cut by 0 bases, the J end by 2 bases, with 15 bases between. Written as DNA, the CDR3 is TGTGCCAGCAGCTTGGTTCTTCAGGGCTCGGCTGGGGCCAACGTCCTGACTTTC. Translating it yields CASSLVLQGSAGANVLTF.

The J gene is TRBJ2-7, the V gene TRBV19; 9 positions match TRBD1. V dropped 5 bases and J dropped 4; count of bases not matched to a gene: 6. The CDR3 spans 14 residues. Germline lookup yields CDR1 LNHDA and CDR2 SQIVND (reference sequence). CDR3 residues: CASSAGTGRYEQYF. CDR3 coding DNA: TGTGCCAGTAGTGCCGGGACAGGGAGGTACGAGCAGTACTTC.

The chain employs TRBV5-1 and TRBJ2-3; D gene uncertain. The CDR3 length is 15 residues. Trimming shortened V by 2 bases and J by 2 bases, and 12 bases separated the two germline ends. Germline-derived CDR1 and CDR2 are SGHRS and YFSETQ. CDR3 sequence: CASSLARPSTDTQYF. The DNA of the CDR3 is TGCGCCAGCAGCTTAGCTAGGCCCTCCACAGATACGCAGTATTTT. Full variable domain (rest looked up from reference TRBV5-1 and TRBJ2-3): KAGVTQTPRYLIKTRGQQVTLSCSPISGHRSVSWYQQTPGQGLQFLFEYFSETQRNKGNFPGRFSGRQFSNSRSEMNVSTLELGDSALYLCASSLARPSTDTQYFGPGTRLTVL.

This sequence joins TRBV10-3 and TRBJ1-5; a weak D match, TRBD1 (5 bases). The CDR3 is 13 amino acids. In germline, CDR1 is ENHRY, CDR2 SYGVKD. Trimming took off 6 bases at V and 7 bases at J, with 13 bases between the two ends. The CDR3 spells CAISSQGGQPQHF. CDR3 DNA sequence: TGTGCCATCAGCTCCCAGGGAGGCCAGCCCCAGCATTTT.

V is TRBV28 and J is TRBJ2-5; 12 bases align to TRBD2. V gave up 6 bases and J gave up 5 bases; unmatched junction bases: 22. Germline CDR1 reads MDHEN; CDR2 reads SYDVKM. CDR3 size: 20 residues. The CDR3 region is CASSTTAWLAGGGLWETQYF. In nucleotides, the CDR3 is TGTGCCAGCAGCACCACCGCATGGCTAGCGGGGGGGGGCCTTTGGGAGACCCAGTACTTC. Full variable domain (remainder filled in from reference TRBV28 and TRBJ2-5): DVKVTQSSRYLVKRTGEKVFLECVQDMDHENMFWYRQDPGLGLRLIYFSYDVKMKEKGDIPEGYSVSREKKERFSLILESASTNQTSMYLCASSTTAWLAGGGLWETQYFGPGTRLLVL.

The CDR3 DNA reads as TGTGCCAGCAGCCCTAGCGGGGGGTTCGAGCAGTTCTTC. Translated, it gives CASSPSGGFEQFF. The rearrangement links TRBV7-2 to TRBJ2-1; 11 bases line up with TRBD2. V was clipped by 5 bases and J by 10 bases; unmatched bases: 4. The CDR3 spans 13 residues. The germline gives CDR1 SGHTA, CDR2 FQGNSA.

This clone was observed a few times. The gene calls are TRBV7-2 and TRBJ2-3, with 7 bases identical to TRBD1. There are 14 residues in the CDR3. Germline V CDR1 and CDR2: SGHTA, FQGNSA. J was trimmed by 3 bases and V by 6 bases; bases with no gene match: 6. CDR3 coding DNA: TGTGCCAGCAGTCGAGGGGGCTGGACAGATACGCAGTATTTT. The encoded protein is CASSRGGWTDTQYF.

A few counts support this clone. This chain connects TRBV5-6 to TRBJ2-3; perhaps TRBD1 as D (5 bases). Trimming left V 7 bases short and J 1 base short, with 7 bases between. The V gene's germline CDR1 is SGHDT and CDR2 YYEEEE. This CDR3 is built from 12 residues. The CDR3: CASGAGTDTQYF. CDR3 coding DNA: TGTGCCAGCGGGGCAGGCACAGATACGCAGTATTTT.

This chain uses TRBV28 with TRBJ1-4, with 8 bases lining up with TRBD1. From germline, CDR1 is MDHEN and CDR2 SYDVKM. This CDR3 comprises 15 residues. The V and J ends lost 5 bases and 8 bases, in that order; junction bases with no gene match: 10. Written as DNA, the CDR3 is TGTGCCAGCAGTCCAGGGGGCAAGGGGTGGGAAAAACTGTTTTTT. Translating it yields CASSPGGKGWEKLFF.

The chain uses TRBV9 and TRBJ2-7, with 7 bases that match TRBD1. V shed 7 bases, J shed 0 bases, and the junction held 7 bases outside the gene matches. Germline values: CDR1 SGDLS, CDR2 YYNGEE. CDR3 length: 14 amino acids. CDR3 region: CASGPTGNSYEQYF. CDR3 bases: TGTGCCAGCGGGCCGACAGGGAACTCCTACGAGCAGTACTTC.